The sequence of this T cell receptor beta chain was determined in a study of spatial heterogeneity in lung cancer. Germline values: CDR1 SGHRS, CDR2 YFSETQ. The CDR3 is 16 amino acids. V shed 4 bases, J shed 3 bases, and the junction held 4 bases outside the gene matches. TCR cDNA molecules each had a unique molecular identifier. TCRdb called the 5' RACE reads again in MiXCR, with one record for every CDR3 protein. The sample shows over 45,000 distinct CDR3 sequences, 5.3% of them seen only once. Stated time point: sample taken at primary tumor resection. Whole RNA, which was extracted from tumor, nontumor lung tissue or frozen PBMC, was sequenced without any cell sorting. This clonotype has a handful of counts.

The chain carries TRBV5-1 and TRBJ2-2; 12 bases are shared with TRBD2. The sample consisted of PBMCs, taken at surgery. This receptor was identified in a male donor with early-stage non-small cell lung cancer. The CDR3 DNA sequence: TGCGCCAGCAGCCCTCTAGCGGGAGGGGACACCGGGGAGCTGTTTTTT. Translating it yields CASSPLAGGDTGELFF.